A selection of T cell receptor beta chains follows, all from one sample in a study of T cells in Graves' hyperthyroidism and ophthalmopathy. MiXCR was run by TCRdb on the multiplex PCR reads, yielding one entry per CDR3 protein. The sample includes 350,000 to 450,000 distinct CDR3 sequences, about 17% of them seen just once. The sequencing input was blood. Source of these receptors: a woman aged 25 to 39 with Graves' hyperthyroidism that later progressed to Graves' ophthalmopathy. CDR3s include the opening cysteine and the closing phenylalanine or tryptophan. The D gene is left open where the match is weak. Some rows have no size entry. The others give once, few or many, or a class for an expanded clone.

NA	TRBV12-3/TRBV12-4	TRBJ1-2	NA	CASSSGQRLNYGYTF	TGTGCCAGCAGTTCTGGGCAGCGCTTAAACTATGGCTACACCTTC
NA	TRBV12-3/TRBV12-4	TRBJ2-2	many	CASSPDRGGTGELFF	TGTGCCAGCAGCCCGGATCGTGGAGGGACCGGGGAGCTGTTTTTT
NA	TRBV20-1	TRBJ1-5	many	CSANRFGANQPQHF	TGCAGTGCTAATCGATTTGGGGCCAATCAGCCCCAGCATTTT
NA	TRBV6-1	TRBJ1-3	NA	CASSATFRNTIYF	TGTGCCAGCAGCGCGACATTCAGAAACACCATATATTTT
NA	TRBV20-1	TRBJ1-1	NA	CSARGLEQVNTEAFF	TGCAGTGCTAGGGGACTGGAACAGGTGAACACTGAAGCTTTCTTT
NA	TRBV12-3/TRBV12-4	TRBJ2-2	few	CASSQGSRELFF	TGTGCCAGCAGCCAGGGATCCCGGGAGCTGTTTTTT
NA	TRBV28	TRBJ2-3	many	CASSSLARGRSTDTQYF	TGTGCCAGCAGTTCCCTCGCGAGGGGCAGAAGCACAGATACGCAGTATTTT
TRBD1	TRBV15	TRBJ2-2	few	CATSRDQVTGAPLLGTGELFF	TGTGCCACCAGCAGAGATCAGGTGACAGGGGCCCCCTTACTGGGCACCGGGGAGCTGTTTTTT
NA	TRBV20-1	TRBJ1-2	few	CSARLDPHRTGTLGGYTF	TGCAGTGCTAGACTTGATCCCCACCGGACGGGAACGTTGGGTGGCTACACCTTC
NA	TRBV28	TRBJ2-2	many	CASRKQGDTGELFF	TGTGCCAGCAGAAAGCAGGGAGACACCGGGGAGCTGTTTTTT
NA	TRBV14	TRBJ2-7	few	CASSQDDQNIPSSYEQYF	TGTGCCAGCAGCCAAGATGACCAGAATATCCCGAGCTCCTACGAGCAGTACTTC
NA	TRBV3-1	TRBJ1-2	many	CASSQDPGRALSGYTF	TGTGCCAGCAGCCAAGATCCGGGCAGGGCCCTATCTGGCTACACCTTC
NA	TRBV19	TRBJ1-5	many	CASSATGHDNQPQHF	TGTGCCAGTAGTGCCACAGGGCACGATAATCAGCCCCAGCATTTT
TRBD2	TRBV11-2	TRBJ2-7	few	CASSSDGGSYEQYF	TGTGCCAGCAGCAGTGACGGGGGGAGCTACGAGCAGTACTTC
NA	TRBV2	TRBJ1-1	many	CASSVGTEAFF	TGTGCCAGCAGTGTTGGCACTGAAGCTTTCTTT
TRBD1	TRBV3-1	TRBJ2-7	few	CASSQGQGVSYEQYF	TGTGCCAGCAGCCAAGGGCAGGGGGTCTCCTACGAGCAGTACTTC
TRBD1	TRBV28	TRBJ2-7	few	CASSLSGGNEQYF	TGTGCCAGCAGTTTGTCAGGGGGCAACGAGCAGTACTTC
NA	TRBV2	TRBJ1-4	many	CAIRREANEKLFF	TGTGCCATAAGAAGGGAAGCTAATGAAAAACTGTTTTTT
NA	TRBV19	TRBJ2-3	few	CASGPTTATWDTQYF	TGTGCCAGTGGGCCTACGACCGCAACGTGGGATACGCAGTATTTT
NA	TRBV2	TRBJ1-5	many	CASSDLGVTVYSNQPQHF	TGTGCCAGCAGCGATTTAGGCGTTACAGTATATAGCAATCAGCCCCAGCATTTT
NA	TRBV12-3/TRBV12-4	TRBJ1-1	NA	CASSLQGGQTEAFF	TGTGCCAGCAGTTTACAAGGGGGGCAAACTGAAGCTTTCTTT
NA	TRBV28	TRBJ1-1	many	CASSLGGPSEAFF	TGTGCCAGCAGTTTAGGGGGCCCATCTGAAGCTTTCTTT
NA	TRBV7-2	TRBJ2-7	many	CASSTFRGTYEQYF	TGTGCCAGCAGCACGTTCAGGGGAACCTACGAGCAGTACTTC
NA	TRBV10-2	TRBJ2-7	many	CASSEPRDSYEQYF	TGCGCCAGCAGTGAGCCGCGAGATTCCTACGAGCAGTACTTC
NA	TRBV4-1	TRBJ2-7	many	CASSLVGETYEQYF	TGCGCCAGCAGCCTAGTAGGGGAAACCTACGAGCAGTACTTC
NA	TRBV3-1	TRBJ1-5	NA	CASSQDRGVGNQPQHF	TGTGCCAGCAGCCAAGATCGAGGGGTTGGCAATCAGCCCCAGCATTTT
TRBD2	TRBV12-3/TRBV12-4	TRBJ2-1	many	CASRRSSGRVGEQFF	TGTGCCAGCAGGCGATCTAGCGGGAGGGTTGGTGAGCAGTTCTTC
NA	TRBV18	TRBJ1-3	many	CASSAMQDRTGNTIYF	TGTGCCAGCTCAGCCATGCAGGACAGAACTGGAAACACCATATATTTT
NA	TRBV5-1	TRBJ2-7	NA	CASSLATLANEQYF	TGCGCCAGCAGCTTGGCCACCCTAGCAAACGAGCAGTACTTC
NA	TRBV6-5	TRBJ2-2	many	CASSYSSGITGELFF	TGTGCCAGCAGTTACTCTAGCGGTATAACCGGGGAGCTGTTTTTT
NA	TRBV7-2	TRBJ2-7	NA	CASSLELETVNSYEQYF	TGTGCCAGCAGCTTAGAACTAGAGACAGTGAACTCCTACGAGCAGTACTTC
TRBD2	TRBV19	TRBJ2-3	many	CASTPLLASTDTQYF	TGTGCCAGTACCCCACTACTAGCGAGCACAGATACGCAGTATTTT
NA	TRBV7-9	TRBJ2-7	many	CASETVSYEQYF	TGTGCCAGCGAGACGGTTTCCTACGAGCAGTACTTC
TRBD1	TRBV6-5	TRBJ1-4	few	CASSYRRQGREKLFF	TGTGCCAGCAGTTACCGACGACAGGGGAGGGAAAAACTGTTTTTT
TRBD1	TRBV6-1	TRBJ1-4	many	CASSALRQGSLGEKLFF	TGTGCCAGCAGCGCCCTCCGACAGGGGTCACTTGGAGAAAAACTGTTTTTT
NA	TRBV20-1	TRBJ2-7	many	CSARDGTLSYEQYF	TGCAGTGCTAGAGATGGGACGCTGTCCTACGAGCAGTACTTC
NA	TRBV7-2	TRBJ1-1	NA	CASSLAGVQTEAFF	TGTGCCAGCAGCTTAGCGGGGGTTCAGACTGAAGCTTTCTTT
NA	TRBV28	TRBJ1-5	many	CASSFFWYGSQPQHF	TGTGCCAGCAGTTTTTTTTGGTACGGGAGTCAGCCCCAGCATTTT
TRBD2	TRBV27	TRBJ2-2	NA	CASKLAGGNTGELFF	TGTGCCAGCAAATTAGCGGGAGGGAACACCGGGGAGCTGTTTTTT
NA	TRBV12-3/TRBV12-4	TRBJ1-1	many	CASRSYRQNTEAFF	TGTGCCAGCAGGTCGTACAGGCAGAACACTGAAGCTTTCTTT
TRBD2	TRBV4-1	TRBJ2-7	few	CASSQEDSGGYEQYF	TGCGCCAGCAGCCAAGAGGATAGCGGGGGCTACGAGCAGTACTTC
NA	TRBV27	TRBJ1-6	few	CASSLIFRDHSPLHF	TGTGCCAGCAGTTTAATATTCAGGGATCATTCACCCCTCCACTTT